This T cell receptor beta chain appears in the sequencing data of a study of cytomegalovirus exposure and HLA in healthy donors. This clone has just one count. The CDR3 consists of 16 residues. V shed 0 bases and J shed 1 base, with 13 bases lying between them. CDR1 and CDR2 (germline): LGHNA, YSLEER. Libraries were prepared by immunoSEQ multiplex PCR; TCRdb keeps only in-frame clonotypes and omits some of them. The profile shows tens of thousands of clones, about 92% of them singletons. The chain has TRBV4-3 and TRBJ2-7; a weak D match, TRBD2 (6 bases). The material sequenced was PBMCs. The source of this sequence is a woman between 18 and 29 years old in good health and CMV-seronegative. The CDR3 DNA is TGCGCCAGCAGCCAAGATTTCGGGCTAGCGTCCTACGAGCAGTACTTC. Translated: CASSQDFGLASYEQYF.